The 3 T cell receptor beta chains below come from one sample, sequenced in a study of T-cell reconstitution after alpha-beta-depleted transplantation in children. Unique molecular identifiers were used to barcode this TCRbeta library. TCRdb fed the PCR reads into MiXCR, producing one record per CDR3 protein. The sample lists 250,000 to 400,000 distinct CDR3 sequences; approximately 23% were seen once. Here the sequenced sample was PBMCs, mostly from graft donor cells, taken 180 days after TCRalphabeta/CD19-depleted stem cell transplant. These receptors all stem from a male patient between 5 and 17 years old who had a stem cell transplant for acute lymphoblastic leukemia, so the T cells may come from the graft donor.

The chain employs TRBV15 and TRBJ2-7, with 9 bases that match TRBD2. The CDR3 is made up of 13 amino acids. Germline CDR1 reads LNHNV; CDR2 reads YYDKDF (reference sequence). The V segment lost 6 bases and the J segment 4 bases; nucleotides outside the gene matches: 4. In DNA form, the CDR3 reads TGTGCCACCAGGGCTAGCGGGGTTTACGAGCAGTACTTC. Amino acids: CATRASGVYEQYF.

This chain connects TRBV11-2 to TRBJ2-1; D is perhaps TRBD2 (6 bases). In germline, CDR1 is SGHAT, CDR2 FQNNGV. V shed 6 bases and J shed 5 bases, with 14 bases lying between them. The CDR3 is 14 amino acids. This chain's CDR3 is CASRGLLRDNEQFF. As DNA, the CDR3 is TGTGCCAGCAGGGGACTTTTACGGGACAATGAGCAGTTCTTC.

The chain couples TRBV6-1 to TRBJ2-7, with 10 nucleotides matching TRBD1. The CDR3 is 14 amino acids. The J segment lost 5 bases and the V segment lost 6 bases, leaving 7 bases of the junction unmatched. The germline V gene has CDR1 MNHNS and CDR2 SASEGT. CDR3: CASSDRDRGDEQYF. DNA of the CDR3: TGTGCCAGCAGCGACCGGGACAGGGGTGACGAGCAGTACTTC.